The rows below give T cell receptor beta chains drawn from one sample of a study of blood T cell repertoires in COVID-19. Clones were sequenced by immunoSEQ multiplex PCR, and TCRdb holds only the in-frame ones, with some missing. The sample lists roughly 170,000 clones, approximately 84% seen once, with roughly 7.7% in the top ten. Sequenced: peripheral blood. These receptor sequences come from a middle-aged man who had recovered from COVID-19. The CDR3 runs from the conserved cysteine through the conserved F or W. Fields, in order: D gene, clone size, V gene, J gene, CDR3 protein, CDR3 DNA. D genes are given only for firm matches. For some rows the clone size is stated as once, few or many, or as a class when expanded; others skip it.

TRBD2,.,TRBV4-2,TRBJ2-5,CASSQRTSGGPHRGETQYF,TGTGCCAGCAGCCAACGGACTAGCGGGGGCCCACACCGGGGGGAGACCCAGTACTTC
.,.,TRBV25-1,TRBJ1-2,CASRDSGGSGYTF,TGTGCCAGCCGGGACTCAGGCGGAAGTGGCTACACCTTC
TRBD1,.,TRBV4-3,TRBJ2-1,CASSQDAGQGALTEQFF,TGCGCCAGCAGCCAAGATGCGGGACAGGGGGCGCTGACTGAGCAGTTCTTC
.,.,TRBV14,TRBJ2-2,CASSQRGNTGELFF,TGTGCCAGCAGCCAAAGGGGAAACACCGGGGAGCTGTTTTTT
TRBD1,.,TRBV28,TRBJ1-5,CASSLGTGVQPQHF,TGTGCCAGCAGTTTAGGAACAGGGGTTCAGCCCCAGCATTTT
.,.,TRBV4-3,TRBJ1-3,CASSQDRQGGNTIYF,TGCGCCAGCAGCCAAGATCGGCAGGGTGGAAACACCATATATTTT
TRBD2,.,TRBV28,TRBJ2-5,CATLRGAGGETQYF,TGTGCCACCCTAAGGGGGGCGGGAGGGGAGACCCAGTACTTC
.,.,TRBV28,TRBJ1-1,CASSLTEGRTEAFF,TGTGCCAGCAGCCTAACAGAGGGAAGGACTGAAGCTTTCTTT
TRBD1,.,TRBV5-5,TRBJ2-2,CASSFTGTGSGELFF,TGTGCCAGCAGCTTTACCGGGACAGGGTCCGGGGAGCTGTTTTTT
.,.,TRBV7-9,TRBJ1-3,CASSLSDYTIYF,TGTGCCAGCAGCTTATCAGATTACACCATATATTTT
TRBD1,.,TRBV5-1,TRBJ2-7,CASGRERDRGYEQYF,TGCGCCAGCGGACGAGAACGGGACAGGGGTTACGAGCAGTACTTC
.,few,TRBV28,TRBJ1-3,CASMAHTSGNTIYF,TGTGCCAGCATGGCCCACACATCTGGAAACACCATATATTTT
.,.,TRBV6-6,TRBJ1-4,CASSYVIGPTNEKLFF,TGTGCCAGCAGTTATGTTATTGGGCCTACTAATGAAAAACTGTTTTTT
TRBD1,.,TRBV5-4,TRBJ1-2,CASRRQGAGYTF,TGTGCCAGCAGGAGACAGGGGGCTGGCTACACCTTC